Given below is one T cell receptor beta chain in context. The data stem from a study of blood T cell repertoires in COVID-19. For the study at large: Samples came from the United States, Italy and Spain, spanning acute and convalescent COVID-19. PBMCs, B-cell-depleted T cells, or T cells were the source of the cDNA or gDNA that made up the material.

Per the original methods: The assay estimated nucleated cells by amplifying reference gene primers. Here immunoSEQ multiplex PCR was the method, and the copy in TCRdb shows in-frame clones only, minus some. That table is the source of V, J and clone size, and D and trimming were worked out from the DNA. The sample lists roughly 230,000 clones, 65% to 90% occurring once. The V gene's germline CDR1 is SGDLS and CDR2 YYNGEE. This CDR3 spans 15 amino acids. V was clipped by 0 bases and J by 8 bases; unmatched bases: 5. The specimen sequenced was peripheral blood. This clonotype was obtained from a woman aged 45-60 years with acute or convalescent COVID-19. This chain connects TRBV9 to TRBJ1-3; 10 bases map to TRBD1. CDR3 in amino acids: CASSVGGTGVDTIYF. The DNA of the CDR3 is TGTGCCAGCAGCGTAGGGGGGACAGGGGTGGACACCATATATTTT.